Described below is a single T cell receptor (beta chain) sequence and its context. Its specificity is unknown. TCR beta CDR3 regions were amplified from RNA transcripts. The HTBI primer set served for first-round RT-PCR of the TCR CDR3. TCRdb reanalysed the multiplex PCR reads using MiXCR and keeps one entry per CDR3 protein. Of roughly 700,000 distinct CDR3 sequences in the sample, 35% are singletons; the top ten hold around 32%. The hyperthyroidism patients had all been newly diagnosed, and their disease duration was under 2 months. Their ages ranged from 18 to 65 years. These data belong to a study of T cells in Graves' hyperthyroidism and ophthalmopathy. About the research overall: The initial diagnosis was the point when peripheral blood was collected, ahead of any treatment. General study results and limits: Expanded thyroid clonotypes (above 0.001) were mostly also found in blood.

Sequences were obtained from blood. The sequence was obtained from a middle-aged woman with Graves' hyperthyroidism.

DNA of the CDR3: TGTGCCATCAGTGACGGGCACCTCTCTGGGGCCAACGTCCTGACTTTC. The encoded protein is CAISDGHLSGANVLTF. This chain links TRBV10-3 with TRBJ2-6, with D hard to call. The CDR3 is 16 amino acids. Germline V gene lookup returns CDR1 ENHRY and CDR2 SYGVKD. Between the trimmed V and J ends, which lost 3 bases and 0 bases, there was a span of 9 bases.